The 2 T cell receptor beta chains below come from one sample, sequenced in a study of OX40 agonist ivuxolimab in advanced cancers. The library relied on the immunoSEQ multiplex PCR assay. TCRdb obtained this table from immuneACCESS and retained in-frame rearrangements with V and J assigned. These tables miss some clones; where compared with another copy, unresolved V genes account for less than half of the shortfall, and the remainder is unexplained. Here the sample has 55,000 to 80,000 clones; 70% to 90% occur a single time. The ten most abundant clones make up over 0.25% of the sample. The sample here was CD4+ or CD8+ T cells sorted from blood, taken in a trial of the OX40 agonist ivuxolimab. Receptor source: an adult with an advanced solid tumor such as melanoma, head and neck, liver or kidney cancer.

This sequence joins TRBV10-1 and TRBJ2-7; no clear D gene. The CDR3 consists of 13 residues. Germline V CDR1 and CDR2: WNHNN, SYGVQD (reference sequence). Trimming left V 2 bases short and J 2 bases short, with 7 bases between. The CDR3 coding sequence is TGCGCCAGCAGTGAGACCCTCGCCTACGAGCAGTACTTC. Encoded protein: CASSETLAYEQYF.

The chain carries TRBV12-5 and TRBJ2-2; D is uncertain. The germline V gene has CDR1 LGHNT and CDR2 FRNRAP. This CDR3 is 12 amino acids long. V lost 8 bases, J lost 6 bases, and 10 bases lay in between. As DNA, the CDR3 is TGTGCTAGTAGGAGCTTGGCCGGGGAGCTGTTTTTT. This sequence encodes CASRSLAGELFF. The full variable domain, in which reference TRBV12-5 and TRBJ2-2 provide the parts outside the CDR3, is DARVTQTPRHKVTEMGQEVTMRCQPILGHNTVFWYRQTMMQGLELLAYFRNRAPLDDSGMPKDRFSAEMPDATLATLKIQPSEPRDSAVYFCASRSLAGELFFGEGSRLTVL.